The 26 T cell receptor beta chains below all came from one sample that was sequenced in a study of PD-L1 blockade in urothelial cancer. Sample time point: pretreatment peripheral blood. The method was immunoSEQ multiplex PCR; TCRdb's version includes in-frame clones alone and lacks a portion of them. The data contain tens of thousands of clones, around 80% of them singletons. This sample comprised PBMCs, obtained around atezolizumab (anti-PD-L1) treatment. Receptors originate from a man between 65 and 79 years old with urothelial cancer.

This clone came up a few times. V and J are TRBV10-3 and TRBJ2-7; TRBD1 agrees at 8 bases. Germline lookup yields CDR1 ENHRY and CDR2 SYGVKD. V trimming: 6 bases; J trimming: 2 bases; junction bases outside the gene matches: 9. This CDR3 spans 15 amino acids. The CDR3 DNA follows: TGTGCCATCAGCGGGGCGGACAGGGCCACCTACGAGCAGTACTTC. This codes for CAISGADRATYEQYF.

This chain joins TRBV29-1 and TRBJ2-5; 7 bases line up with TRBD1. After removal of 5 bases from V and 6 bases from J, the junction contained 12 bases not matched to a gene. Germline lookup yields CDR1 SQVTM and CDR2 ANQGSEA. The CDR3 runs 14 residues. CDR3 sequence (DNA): TGCAGCGTTCAGTACAGGGGTTCGCCGAAGACCCAGTACTTC. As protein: CSVQYRGSPKTQYF.

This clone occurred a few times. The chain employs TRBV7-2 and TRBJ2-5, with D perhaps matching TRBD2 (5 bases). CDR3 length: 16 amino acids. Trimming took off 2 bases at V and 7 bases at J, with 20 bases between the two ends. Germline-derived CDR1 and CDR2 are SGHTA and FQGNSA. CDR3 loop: CASSLMVLGPKGTQYF. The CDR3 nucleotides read TGTGCCAGCAGCTTAATGGTACTAGGGCCAAAGGGGACCCAGTACTTC.

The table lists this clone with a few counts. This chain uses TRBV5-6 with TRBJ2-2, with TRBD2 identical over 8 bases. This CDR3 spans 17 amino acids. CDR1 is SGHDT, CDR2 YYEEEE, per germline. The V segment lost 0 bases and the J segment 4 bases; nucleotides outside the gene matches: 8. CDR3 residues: CASSLGSLAGFTGELFF. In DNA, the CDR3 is TGTGCCAGCAGCTTGGGGTCATTAGCGGGATTCACCGGGGAGCTGTTTTTT.

The CDR3 DNA sequence: TGTGCCAGCAGCTCACGGGTTGGACAGGGCTACAATGAGCAGTTCTTC. It translates to CASSSRVGQGYNEQFF. The rearrangement uses TRBV6-6 and TRBJ2-1; TRBD1 matches 8 bases. Germline V gene sequence: CDR1 MNHNY, CDR2 SVGAGI (reference sequence). This CDR3 spans 16 amino acids. After removal of 6 bases from V and 3 bases from J, the junction contained 10 bases not matched to a gene.

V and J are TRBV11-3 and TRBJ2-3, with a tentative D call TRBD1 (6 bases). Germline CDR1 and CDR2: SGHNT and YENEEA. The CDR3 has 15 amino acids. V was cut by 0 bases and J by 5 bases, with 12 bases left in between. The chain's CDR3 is CASSLDDRGGDTQYF. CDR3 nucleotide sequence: TGTGCCAGCAGCTTAGATGATAGAGGGGGAGATACGCAGTATTTT.

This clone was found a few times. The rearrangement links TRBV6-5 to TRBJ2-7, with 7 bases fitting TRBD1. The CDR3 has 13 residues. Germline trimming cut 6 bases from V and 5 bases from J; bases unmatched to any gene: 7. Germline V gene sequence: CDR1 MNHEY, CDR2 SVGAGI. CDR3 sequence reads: CASSQTGIHEQYF. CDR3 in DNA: TGTGCCAGCAGCCAGACAGGGATCCACGAGCAGTACTTC.

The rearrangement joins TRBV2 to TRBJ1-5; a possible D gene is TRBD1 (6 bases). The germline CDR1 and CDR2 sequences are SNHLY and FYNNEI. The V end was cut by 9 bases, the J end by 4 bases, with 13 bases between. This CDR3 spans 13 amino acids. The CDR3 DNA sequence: TGTGCCAGTCGAGGACAGCCTAATCAGCCCCAGCATTTT. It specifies CASRGQPNQPQHF.

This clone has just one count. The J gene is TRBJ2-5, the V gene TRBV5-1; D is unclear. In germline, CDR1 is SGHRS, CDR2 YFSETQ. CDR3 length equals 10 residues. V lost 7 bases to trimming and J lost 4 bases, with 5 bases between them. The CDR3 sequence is CASGGETQYF. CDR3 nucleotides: TGCGCCAGCGGCGGAGAGACCCAGTACTTC.

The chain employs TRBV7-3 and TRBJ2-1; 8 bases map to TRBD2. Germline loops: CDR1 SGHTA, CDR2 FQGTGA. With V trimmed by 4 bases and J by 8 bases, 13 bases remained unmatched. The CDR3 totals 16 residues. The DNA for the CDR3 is TGTGCCAGCAGCTACGGGCCGGGACTAGGGAACCATGAGCAGTTCTTC. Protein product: CASSYGPGLGNHEQFF.

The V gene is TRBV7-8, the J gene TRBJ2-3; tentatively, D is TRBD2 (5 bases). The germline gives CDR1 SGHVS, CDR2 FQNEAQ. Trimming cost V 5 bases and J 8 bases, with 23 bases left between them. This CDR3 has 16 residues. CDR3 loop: CASSTSLREGWGTQYF. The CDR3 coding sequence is TGTGCCAGCAGCACCTCCTTGAGAGAGGGTTGGGGTACGCAGTATTTT.

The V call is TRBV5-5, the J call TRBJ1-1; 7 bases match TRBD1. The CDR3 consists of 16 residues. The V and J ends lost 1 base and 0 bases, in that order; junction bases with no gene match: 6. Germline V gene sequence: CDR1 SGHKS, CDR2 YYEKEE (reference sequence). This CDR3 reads CASSLRLQGLNTEAFF. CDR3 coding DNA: TGTGCCAGCAGCTTGCGCCTACAGGGGTTGAACACTGAAGCTTTCTTT.

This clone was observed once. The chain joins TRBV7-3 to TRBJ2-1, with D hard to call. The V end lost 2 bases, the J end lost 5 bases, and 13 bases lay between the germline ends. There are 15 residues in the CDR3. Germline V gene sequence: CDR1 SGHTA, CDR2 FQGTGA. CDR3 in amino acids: CASSLDYGTHNEQFF. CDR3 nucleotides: TGTGCCAGCAGCTTAGATTACGGTACCCACAATGAGCAGTTCTTC.

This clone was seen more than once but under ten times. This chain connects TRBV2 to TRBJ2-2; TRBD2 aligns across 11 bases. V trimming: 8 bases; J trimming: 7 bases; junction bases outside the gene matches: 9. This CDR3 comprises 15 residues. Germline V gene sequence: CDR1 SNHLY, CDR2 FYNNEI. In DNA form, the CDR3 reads TGTGCCAGCGAGAAACTAGCGGGGGTTAGCGGGGAGCTGTTTTTT. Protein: CASEKLAGVSGELFF.

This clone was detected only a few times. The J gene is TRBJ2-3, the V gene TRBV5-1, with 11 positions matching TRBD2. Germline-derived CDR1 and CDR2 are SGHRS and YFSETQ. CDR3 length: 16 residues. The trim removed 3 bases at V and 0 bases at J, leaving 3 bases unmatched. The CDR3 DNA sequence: TGCGCCAGCAGCTCAATAGCGGGGGGGAGCACAGATACGCAGTATTTT. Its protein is CASSSIAGGSTDTQYF.

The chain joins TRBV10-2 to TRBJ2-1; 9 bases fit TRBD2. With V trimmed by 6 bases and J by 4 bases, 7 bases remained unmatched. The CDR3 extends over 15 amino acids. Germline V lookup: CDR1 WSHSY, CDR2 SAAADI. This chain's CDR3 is CASRPAGGRYNEQFF. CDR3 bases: TGCGCCAGCAGACCAGCGGGAGGCCGTTACAATGAGCAGTTCTTC.

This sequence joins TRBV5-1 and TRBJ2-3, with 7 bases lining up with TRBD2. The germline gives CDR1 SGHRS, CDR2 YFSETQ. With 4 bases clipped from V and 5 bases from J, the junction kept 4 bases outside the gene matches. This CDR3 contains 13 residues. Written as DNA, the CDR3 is TGCGCCAGCAGCCTAGCGGTTGAAGATACGCAGTATTTT. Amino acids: CASSLAVEDTQYF.

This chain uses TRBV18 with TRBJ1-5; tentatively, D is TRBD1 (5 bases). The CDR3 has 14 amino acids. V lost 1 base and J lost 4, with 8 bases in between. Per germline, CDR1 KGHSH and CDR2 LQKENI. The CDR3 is CASSPQGSNQPQHF. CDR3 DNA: TGTGCCAGCTCACCACAGGGGTCAAATCAGCCCCAGCATTTT. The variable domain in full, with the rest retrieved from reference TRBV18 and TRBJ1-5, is NAGVMQNPRHLVRRRGQEARLRCSPMKGHSHVYWYRQLPEEGLKFMVYLQKENIIDESGMPKERFSAEFPKEGPSILRIQQVVRGDSAAYFCASSPQGSNQPQHFGDGTRLSIL.

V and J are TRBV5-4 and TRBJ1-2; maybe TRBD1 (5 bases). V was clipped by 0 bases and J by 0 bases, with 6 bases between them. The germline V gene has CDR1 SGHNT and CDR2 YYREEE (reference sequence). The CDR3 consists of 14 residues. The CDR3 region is CASSLAGTNYGYTF. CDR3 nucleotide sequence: TGTGCCAGCAGCTTGGCAGGGACTAACTATGGCTACACCTTC.

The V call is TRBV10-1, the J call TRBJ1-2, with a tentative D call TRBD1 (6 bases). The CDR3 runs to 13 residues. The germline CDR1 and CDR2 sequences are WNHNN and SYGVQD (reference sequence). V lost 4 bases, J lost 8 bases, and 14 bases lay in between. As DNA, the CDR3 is TGCGCCAGCAGTGTCAGGGGCTGGCTGGGCTACACCTTC. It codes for CASSVRGWLGYTF.

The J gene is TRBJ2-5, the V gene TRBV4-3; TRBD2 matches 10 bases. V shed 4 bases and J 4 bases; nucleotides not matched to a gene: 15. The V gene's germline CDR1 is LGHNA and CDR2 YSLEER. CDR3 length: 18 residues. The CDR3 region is CASSPLPSGSGGGETQYF. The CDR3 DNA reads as TGCGCCAGCAGCCCCCTCCCTAGCGGGAGCGGGGGGGGAGAGACCCAGTACTTC.

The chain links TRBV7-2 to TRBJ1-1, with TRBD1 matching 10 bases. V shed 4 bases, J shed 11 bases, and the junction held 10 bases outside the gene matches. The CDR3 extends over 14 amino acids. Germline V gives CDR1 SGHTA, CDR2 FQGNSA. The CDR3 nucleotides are TGTGCCAGCAGCTCTCACCGACAGGGGGCGCGGGCTTTCTTT. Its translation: CASSSHRQGARAFF. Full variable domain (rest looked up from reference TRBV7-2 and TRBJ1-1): GAGVSQSPSNKVTEKGKDVELRCDPISGHTALYWYRQSLGQGLEFLIYFQGNSAPDKSGLPSDRFSAERTGGSVSTLTIQRTQQEDSAVYLCASSSHRQGARAFFGQGTRLTVV.

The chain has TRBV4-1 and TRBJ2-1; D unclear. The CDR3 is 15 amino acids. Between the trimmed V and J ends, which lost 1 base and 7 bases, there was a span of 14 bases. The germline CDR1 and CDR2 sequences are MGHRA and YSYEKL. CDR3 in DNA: TGCGCCAGCAGCCAAGGCCAGGTGTCTCGGAATGAGCAGTTCTTC. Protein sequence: CASSQGQVSRNEQFF.

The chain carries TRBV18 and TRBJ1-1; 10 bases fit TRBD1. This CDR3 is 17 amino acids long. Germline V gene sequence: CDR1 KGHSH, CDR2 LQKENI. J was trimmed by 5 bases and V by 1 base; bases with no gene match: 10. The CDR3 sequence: CASSPRQGDRGGTEAFF. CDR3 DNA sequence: TGTGCCAGCTCACCACGCCAGGGGGACAGGGGAGGGACTGAAGCTTTCTTT. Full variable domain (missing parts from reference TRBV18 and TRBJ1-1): NAGVMQNPRHLVRRRGQEARLRCSPMKGHSHVYWYRQLPEEGLKFMVYLQKENIIDESGMPKERFSAEFPKEGPSILRIQQVVRGDSAAYFCASSPRQGDRGGTEAFFGQGTRLTVV.

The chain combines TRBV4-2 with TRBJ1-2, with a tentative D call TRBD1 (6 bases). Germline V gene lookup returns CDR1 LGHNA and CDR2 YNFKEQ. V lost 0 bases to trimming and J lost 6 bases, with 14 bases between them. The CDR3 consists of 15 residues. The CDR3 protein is CASSQEDPNRDGYTF. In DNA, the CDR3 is TGTGCCAGCAGCCAAGAGGACCCCAACAGGGATGGCTACACCTTC.

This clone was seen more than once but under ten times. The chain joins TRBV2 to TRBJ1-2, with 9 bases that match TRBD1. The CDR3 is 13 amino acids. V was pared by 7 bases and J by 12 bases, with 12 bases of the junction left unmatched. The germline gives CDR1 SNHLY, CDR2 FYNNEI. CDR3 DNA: TGTGCCAGCAAAGACAGGGGGGCCTCGATGCACACCTTC. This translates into CASKDRGASMHTF.